This TCR beta chain is from a study of cytomegalovirus exposure and HLA in healthy donors. Per germline, CDR1 SGHVS and CDR2 FQNEAQ. This CDR3 contains 17 residues. The V and J ends lost 5 bases and 4 bases respectively, with 21 bases between them. The PCR employed 60 Vbeta primers together with 13 Jbeta primers. The protocol was immunoSEQ multiplex PCR, while the TCRdb copy is restricted to in-frame clones and leaves out a portion. Counted here are 52,000 or so clones, approximately 80% occurring once; the ten biggest clones make up over 1.1%. Sequencing input: PBMCs. This TCR derives from a female donor in good health and CMV-seronegative. The genes are TRBV7-8 and TRBJ2-1, with D maybe TRBD2 (5 bases). The CDR3 region is CASSPSRSGFLYNEQFF. The CDR3 nucleotides are TGTGCCAGCAGCCCCTCCCGATCGGGGTTCCTTTACAATGAGCAGTTCTTC.